This TCR beta chain is drawn from a study of blood T cell repertoires in COVID-19. For the study at large: The origin of the acute and convalescent COVID-19 samples was the United States, Italy and Spain.

Data came from immunoSEQ multiplex PCR; TCRdb stores just in-frame clones and leaves some out. This repertoire shows about 64,000 clones, approximately 88% found once; its top ten account for less than 55%. The germline CDR1 and CDR2 sequences are LNHDA and SQIVND (reference sequence). This CDR3 spans 14 amino acids. V was cut by 1 base and J by 6 bases, with 12 bases left in between. V usage is TRBV19 and J usage is TRBJ1-2; weak D call: TRBD1 (5 bases). The specimen sequenced was peripheral blood. This sequence was found in a woman in her fifties or sixties with COVID-19, enrolled during active disease. CDR3 loop: CASSIGTAGDGYTF. The CDR3 region has the DNA TGTGCCAGTAGTATAGGGACGGCGGGGGATGGCTACACCTTC.